This TCR beta chain was sequenced during a study of shared clonotypes between healthy human individuals. General study findings and limits: Clonotypes not shared had lower generation probabilities than those common to all four donors.

A remark on this clone: What it recognizes is unknown.

Generated by immunoSEQ multiplex PCR, the TCRdb table keeps only in-frame clones and is missing some. The sample yields some 2,000,000 clones, about 95% seen once. CD45RO-negative cells were positively selected for CCR7, leaving out terminally differentiated effector memory CD45RA+ cells. This CDR3 contains 15 residues. From germline, CDR1 is SGHAT and CDR2 FQNNGV. V was trimmed by 5 bases and J by 3 bases, leaving 17 bases between them. The genes are TRBV11-2 and TRBJ2-7; D is tentatively TRBD1 or TRBD2 (5 bases each). The sequenced material came from naive CD8+ T cells sorted from blood. The receptor's source is a man aged 18 to 30 in good health. CDR3 sequence reads: CASSPAGGFLYEQYF. CDR3 nucleotide sequence: TGTGCCAGCAGCCCGGCTGGGGGATTTCTCTACGAGCAGTACTTC.